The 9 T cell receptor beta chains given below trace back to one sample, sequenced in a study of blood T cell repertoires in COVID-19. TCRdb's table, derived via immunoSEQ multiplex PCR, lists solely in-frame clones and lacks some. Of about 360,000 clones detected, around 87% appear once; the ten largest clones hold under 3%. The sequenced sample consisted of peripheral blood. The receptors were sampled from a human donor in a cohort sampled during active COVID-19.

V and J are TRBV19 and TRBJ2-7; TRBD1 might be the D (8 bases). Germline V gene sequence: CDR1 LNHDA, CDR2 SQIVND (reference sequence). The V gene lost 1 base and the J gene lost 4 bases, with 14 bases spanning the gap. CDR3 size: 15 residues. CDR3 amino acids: CASSIADREGYEQYF. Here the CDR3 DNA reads TGTGCCAGTAGTATAGCGGACAGGGAGGGGTACGAGCAGTACTTC.

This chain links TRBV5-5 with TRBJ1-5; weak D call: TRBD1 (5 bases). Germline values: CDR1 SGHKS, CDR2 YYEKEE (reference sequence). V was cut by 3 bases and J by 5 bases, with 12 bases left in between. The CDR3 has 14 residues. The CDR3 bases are TGTGCCAGCAGCTCGGACACGGCTCATCAGCCCCAGCATTTT. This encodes CASSSDTAHQPQHF.

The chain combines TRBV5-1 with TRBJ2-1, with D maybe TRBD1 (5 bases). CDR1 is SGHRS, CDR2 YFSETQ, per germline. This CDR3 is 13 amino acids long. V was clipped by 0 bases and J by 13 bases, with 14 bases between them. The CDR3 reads CASSLEAGIFQFF. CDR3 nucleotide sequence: TGCGCCAGCAGCTTGGAGGCAGGGATCTTTCAGTTCTTC.

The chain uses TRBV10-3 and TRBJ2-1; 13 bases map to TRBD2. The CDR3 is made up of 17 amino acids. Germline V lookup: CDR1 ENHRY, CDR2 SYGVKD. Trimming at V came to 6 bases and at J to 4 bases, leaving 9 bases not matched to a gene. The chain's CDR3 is CAISGPGTSGDYNEQFF. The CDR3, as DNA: TGTGCCATCAGCGGACCCGGGACTAGCGGGGATTACAATGAGCAGTTCTTC.

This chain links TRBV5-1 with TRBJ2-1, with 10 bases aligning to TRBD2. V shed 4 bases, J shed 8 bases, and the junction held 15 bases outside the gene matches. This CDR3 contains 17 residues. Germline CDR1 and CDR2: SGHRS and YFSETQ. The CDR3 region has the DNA TGCGCCAGCAGCCCGGATCCTAGCGGGAGTGGTCTAGATGAGCAGTTCTTC. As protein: CASSPDPSGSGLDEQFF.

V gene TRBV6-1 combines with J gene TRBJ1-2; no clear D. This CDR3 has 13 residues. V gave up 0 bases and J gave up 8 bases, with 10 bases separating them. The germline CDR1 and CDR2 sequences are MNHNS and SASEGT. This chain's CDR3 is CASSEAGEYGYTF. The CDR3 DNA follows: TGTGCCAGCAGTGAAGCGGGAGAGTACGGCTACACCTTC.

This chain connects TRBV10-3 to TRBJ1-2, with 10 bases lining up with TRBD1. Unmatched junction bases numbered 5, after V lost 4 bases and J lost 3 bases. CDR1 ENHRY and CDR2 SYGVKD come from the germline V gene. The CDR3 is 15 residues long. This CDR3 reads CAISVRTGGYYGYTF. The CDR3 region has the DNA TGTGCCATCAGTGTTCGGACAGGGGGATACTATGGCTACACCTTC.

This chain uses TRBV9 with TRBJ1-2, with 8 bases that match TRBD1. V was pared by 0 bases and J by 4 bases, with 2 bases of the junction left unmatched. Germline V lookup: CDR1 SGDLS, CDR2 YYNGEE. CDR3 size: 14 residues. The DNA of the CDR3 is TGTGCCAGCAGCGTAGCGACAGGGGCCTATGGCTACACCTTC. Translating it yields CASSVATGAYGYTF.

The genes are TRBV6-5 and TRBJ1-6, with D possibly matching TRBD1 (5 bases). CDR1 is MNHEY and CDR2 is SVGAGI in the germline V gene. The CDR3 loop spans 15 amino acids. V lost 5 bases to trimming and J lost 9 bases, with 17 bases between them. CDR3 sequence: CASSQAGQWGSPLHF. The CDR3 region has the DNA TGTGCCAGCAGTCAGGCAGGGCAGTGGGGTTCACCCCTCCACTTT.